This TCR beta chain was retrieved from a study of blood T cell repertoires in COVID-19 (dated by TCRdb to about 2020). Regarding the study in general: The collaborator samples originated in the United States, Italy and Spain and spanned the acute and convalescent phases of COVID-19. Where HLA class I and class II types were available, the types were taken from metadata supplied by the sample provider, not from assay-based typing. The prospective study material was composed of cDNA or gDNA derived from T cells, B-cell-depleted T cells, or PBMCs. Nearly every sample came with metadata listing a de-identified subject ID, COVID-19 status, age in years and sex. Subjects who had been exposed to COVID-19, were actively infected with it, or had recovered from it provided the deeply sampled blood TCRbeta repertoires that made up the dataset. The repertoires were released in a freely available public database intended as a resource for research on the immune response to SARS-CoV-2. Samples came from the ongoing ImmuneRACE study (first 160 participants) plus 1,254 subjects from 6 global collaborators. General conclusions and limits of the study: How much clinical and demographic metadata was included differed by source and by participant, and the metadata was provided uncurated.

Regarding this clone: No cognate antigen has been identified for it. The input lacks base qualities; no much larger clone sits a single base away.

The germline V gene sets CDR1 to SGHAT and CDR2 to FQNNGV. From its cysteine to its phenylalanine, the CDR3 spans 15 amino acids. The read is trimmed to its CDR3 DNA, 45 bases read in frame from base 1. V and J are truncated by 2 bases and 2 bases respectively, leaving an intervening sequence of 11 bases. Whole blood was collected in K2EDTA tubes by collaborating institutions according to the institutions' own protocols. Collaborator samples were shipped for TCRbeta analysis as frozen whole blood, isolated PBMCs, or DNA extracted from either sample type. TCRbeta CDR3 regions were amplified from genomic DNA using the immunoSEQ Assay, a bias-controlled multiplex PCR. Turning to the authors' computational methods: The number of nucleated cells in each sample was estimated from the amplification of reference gene primers within the assay. To quantify the absolute abundance of each unique TCRbeta CDR3 rearrangement, sequence reads were collapsed and filtered. For each sample, productive Simpson clonality was calculated as the square root of Simpson's diversity index across productive rearrangements. Drawn from immuneACCESS, this table holds only the in-frame rearrangements with V and J called that TCRdb kept. Clones are partly lost; checked studies trace under half to an unresolved V gene and leave the rest unexplained. D and trimming come from the DNA, and the V and J calls and clone size come from that table. Across this sample there are 26,000 or so clones, with around 92% seen only once. 2.5% to 3% of the sample rests with the top ten.

This chain is built from TRBV11-2 and TRBJ2-3; a tentative D match to TRBD1 spans 5 bases. The sample comprised peripheral blood. The TCR originated in a human donor in a cohort sampled during active COVID-19. The CDR3 region reads CASSLQGASTDTQYF. Read as DNA, the sequence is TGTGCCAGCAGCTTACAAGGGGCGTCCACAGATACGCAGTATTTT.